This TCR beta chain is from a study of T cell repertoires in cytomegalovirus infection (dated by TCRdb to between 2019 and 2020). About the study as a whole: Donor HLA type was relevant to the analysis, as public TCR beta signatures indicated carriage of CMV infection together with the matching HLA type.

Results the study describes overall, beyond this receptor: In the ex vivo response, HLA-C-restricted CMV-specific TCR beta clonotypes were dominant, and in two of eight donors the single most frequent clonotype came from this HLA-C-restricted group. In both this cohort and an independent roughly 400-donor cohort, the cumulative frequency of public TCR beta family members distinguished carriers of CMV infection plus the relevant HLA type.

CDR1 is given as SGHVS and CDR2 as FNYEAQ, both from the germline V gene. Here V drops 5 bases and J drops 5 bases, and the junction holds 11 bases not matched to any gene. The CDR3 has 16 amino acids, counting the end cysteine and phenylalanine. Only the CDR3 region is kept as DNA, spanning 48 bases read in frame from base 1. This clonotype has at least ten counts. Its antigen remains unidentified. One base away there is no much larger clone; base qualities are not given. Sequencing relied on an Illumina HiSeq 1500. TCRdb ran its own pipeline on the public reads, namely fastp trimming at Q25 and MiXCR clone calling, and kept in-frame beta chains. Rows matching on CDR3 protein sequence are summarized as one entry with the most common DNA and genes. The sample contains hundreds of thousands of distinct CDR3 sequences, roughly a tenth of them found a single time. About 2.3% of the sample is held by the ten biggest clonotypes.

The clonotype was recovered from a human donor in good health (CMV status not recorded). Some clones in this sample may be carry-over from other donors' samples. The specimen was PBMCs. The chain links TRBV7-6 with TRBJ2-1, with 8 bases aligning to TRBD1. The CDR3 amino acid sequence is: CASSRLGQGGNNEQFF. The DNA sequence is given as TGTGCCAGCAGCCGACTCGGACAGGGAGGAAACAATGAGCAGTTCTTC. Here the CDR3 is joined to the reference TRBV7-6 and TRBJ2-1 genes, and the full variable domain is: GAGVSQSPRYKVTKRGQDVALRCDPISGHVSLYWYRQALGQGPEFLTYFNYEAQQDKSGLPNDRFSAERPEGSISTLTIQRTEQRDSAMYRCASSRLGQGGNNEQFFGPGTRLTVL.